A single sample is the source of the 27 T cell receptor beta chains below, sequenced in a study of PD-L1 blockade in urothelial cancer. The data were produced by immunoSEQ multiplex PCR, yet TCRdb's version contains in-frame clones alone and is incomplete. Found here are 98,000 or so clones, around 91% of them singletons; the top ten hold around 1.5%. Stated time point: pretreatment peripheral blood. Sequenced material: PBMCs, taken around atezolizumab (anti-PD-L1) treatment. These receptors originate from a man in his sixties with urothelial cancer.

The chain recombines TRBV5-1 with TRBJ1-1, with D tentatively TRBD1 (5 bases). The V gene's germline CDR1 is SGHRS and CDR2 YFSETQ. V was cut by 3 bases and J by 2 bases, with 11 bases left in between. The CDR3 runs to 14 residues. CDR3 in amino acids: CASSSSGFNTEAFF. As DNA, the CDR3 is TGCGCCAGCAGCTCTTCAGGGTTTAACACTGAAGCTTTCTTT.

The chain has TRBV19 and TRBJ1-6; D is ambiguous. Trimming took 0 bases from V and 7 from J, leaving 13 bases between them. This CDR3 has 16 residues. Per the germline V gene, CDR1 is LNHDA and CDR2 is SQIVND (reference sequence). The CDR3 protein is CASSIEMGTLNSPLHF. The CDR3 region has the DNA TGTGCCAGTAGTATAGAGATGGGCACTTTGAATTCACCCCTCCACTTT. The whole variable domain, remainder taken from reference TRBV19 and TRBJ1-6, is DGGITQSPKYLFRKEGQNVTLSCEQNLNHDAMYWYRQDPGQGLRLIYYSQIVNDFQKGDIAEGYSVSREKKESFPLTVTSAQKNPTAFYLCASSIEMGTLNSPLHFGNGTRLTVT.

This chain uses TRBV5-6 with TRBJ1-6, with 8 bases fitting TRBD1. The V gene's germline CDR1 is SGHDT and CDR2 YYEEEE. J was trimmed by 8 bases and V by 4 bases; bases with no gene match: 11. This CDR3 has 16 amino acids. The CDR3 DNA is TGTGCCAGCAGCCGATCGAGACAGGGGTCCCATTCACCCCTCCACTTT. It codes for CASSRSRQGSHSPLHF.

The table lists this clone with a count of one. This sequence joins TRBV28 and TRBJ2-3; TRBD2 is a possible D gene (6 bases). The CDR3 sequence is 14 residues long. The V end was cut by 2 bases, the J end by 5 bases, with 11 bases between. Germline CDR1 MDHEN, CDR2 SYDVKM. Here the CDR3 DNA reads TGTGCCAGCAGTTTAGGCGGGGTCGGAGATACGCAGTATTTT. It is translated as CASSLGGVGDTQYF.

CDR3 sequence: CASSSRGQKSSYNEQFF. As DNA, the CDR3 is TGTGCCAGCTCGTCAAGGGGACAGAAGAGCTCCTACAATGAGCAGTTCTTC. This chain links TRBV18 with TRBJ2-1, with TRBD1 matching over 7 bases. With V trimmed by 6 bases and J by 0 bases, 11 bases remained unmatched. There are 17 residues in the CDR3. Germline values: CDR1 KGHSH, CDR2 LQKENI. Variable domain in full (rest from reference TRBV18 and TRBJ2-1): NAGVMQNPRHLVRRRGQEARLRCSPMKGHSHVYWYRQLPEEGLKFMVYLQKENIIDESGMPKERFSAEFPKEGPSILRIQQVVRGDSAAYFCASSSRGQKSSYNEQFFGPGTRLTVL.

The rearrangement joins TRBV30 to TRBJ2-1; D possibly corresponds to TRBD2 (6 bases). Germline lookup yields CDR1 GTSNPN and CDR2 SVGIG (reference sequence). V was cut by 3 bases and J by 0 bases, with 12 bases left in between. This CDR3 is built from 15 residues. In nucleotides, the CDR3 is TGTGCCTGGAGCGGGACTCCAAGCTCCTACAATGAGCAGTTCTTC. Amino acid sequence: CAWSGTPSSYNEQFF.

The chain employs TRBV11-2 and TRBJ2-2; possibly TRBD2 for D (5 bases). Germline CDR1 SGHAT, CDR2 FQNNGV. Trimming pared 4 bases from V and 6 bases from J, leaving 18 bases between. The CDR3 sequence is 16 residues long. Here the CDR3 DNA reads TGTGCCAGCAGCTCACCCGGCCGAGGGCATGCCGGGGAGCTGTTTTTT. Protein: CASSSPGRGHAGELFF.

This chain uses TRBV7-2 with TRBJ2-7; 10 bases fit TRBD2. Trimming removed 5 bases from V and 2 bases from J; junction bases left unmatched: 3. The germline CDR1 and CDR2 sequences are SGHTA and FQGNSA. CDR3 size: 14 residues. As DNA, the CDR3 is TGTGCCAGCAGCCGAGCGGGGGGGGCCTACGAGCAGTACTTC. Translation gives CASSRAGGAYEQYF.

CDR3 residues: CASSQYPANSNQPQHF. The CDR3 DNA reads as TGCGCCAGCAGCCAATACCCCGCGAATAGCAATCAGCCCCAGCATTTT. This rearrangement joins TRBV4-1 to TRBJ1-5; the D is unclear. The germline V gene has CDR1 MGHRA and CDR2 YSYEKL. Trimming cost V 2 bases and J 0 bases, with 11 bases left between them. This CDR3 has 16 amino acids.

Written as DNA, the CDR3 is TGTGCCAGCAGTGCATTTAGCGGGCCCTGGGGCAATGAGCAGTTCTTC. This sequence encodes CASSAFSGPWGNEQFF. The rearrangement uses TRBV6-1 and TRBJ2-1; 7 bases agree with TRBD2. Germline values: CDR1 MNHNS, CDR2 SASEGT. CDR3 size: 16 residues. V lost 4 bases and J lost 6; bases outside the gene matches: 12.

This sequence joins TRBV7-9 and TRBJ2-3; TRBD1 matches 7 bases. Unmatched junction bases numbered 9, after V lost 0 bases and J lost 6 bases. The CDR3 extends over 16 amino acids. Germline V CDR1 and CDR2: SEHNR, FQNEAQ (reference sequence). CDR3 nucleotide sequence: TGTGCCAGCAGCTTAGCATTACAGGGGATGTCGGATACGCAGTATTTT. Translation gives CASSLALQGMSDTQYF.

J is TRBJ2-4 and V is TRBV6-1; possible D gene TRBD2, 6 bases. This CDR3 is built from 13 residues. V was shortened by 10 bases and J by 0 bases, with 10 bases between the two germline ends. Germline lookup yields CDR1 MNHNS and CDR2 SASEGT. CDR3 protein: CANRDSAKNIQYF. In nucleotides, the CDR3 is TGTGCCAACCGGGACTCAGCCAAAAACATTCAGTACTTC.

The V gene is TRBV5-4, the J gene TRBJ2-5; possibly TRBD2 for D (7 bases). Germline V CDR1 and CDR2: SGHNT, YYREEE (reference sequence). The CDR3 consists of 16 residues. Trimming took off 1 base at V and 5 bases at J, with 18 bases between the two ends. CDR3 sequence reads: CASSLRLGGRGETQYF. The CDR3 nucleotides read TGTGCCAGCAGCTTGCGGCTGGGGGGGCGGGGGGAGACCCAGTACTTC.

This clone was picked up one time. The rearrangement uses TRBV2 and TRBJ2-5, with TRBD2 as a possible D gene (6 bases). Germline-derived CDR1 and CDR2 are SNHLY and FYNNEI. This CDR3 is 15 amino acids long. V was trimmed by 6 bases and J by 1 base, leaving 15 bases between them. CDR3 DNA: TGTGCCAGCAGCCCCACGACAGCGGGCCAAGAGACCCAGTACTTC. Encoded protein: CASSPTTAGQETQYF.

V and J are TRBV5-1 and TRBJ1-1; 9 bases fit TRBD1. V shed 0 bases, J shed 0 bases, and the junction held 3 bases outside the gene matches. Germline V gives CDR1 SGHRS, CDR2 YFSETQ. The CDR3 is 16 amino acids. CDR3 amino acids: CASSLGTGDMNTEAFF. The DNA for the CDR3 is TGCGCCAGCAGCTTGGGGACAGGGGACATGAACACTGAAGCTTTCTTT.

The rearrangement uses TRBV7-9 and TRBJ1-1, with a weak D call TRBD1 (5 bases). CDR3 length: 16 amino acids. CDR1 and CDR2 (germline): SEHNR, FQNEAQ (reference sequence). V dropped 5 bases and J dropped 0 bases, with 16 bases sitting between them. CDR3 bases: TGTGCCAGCAGCACGACGGCGGGGGGAATGAACACTGAAGCTTTCTTT. Amino acids: CASSTTAGGMNTEAFF.

The chain uses TRBV30 and TRBJ2-3; the match to TRBD2 covers 11 bases. The CDR3 length is 15 residues. J gave up 6 bases and V 1 base, and 6 bases lay outside the gene matches. Germline loops: CDR1 GTSNPN, CDR2 SVGIG (reference sequence). Here the CDR3 reads CAWSATSGMMDTQYF. The CDR3 DNA is TGTGCCTGGAGTGCGACTAGCGGGATGATGGATACGCAGTATTTT.

The chain has TRBV5-1 and TRBJ1-2, with D possibly being TRBD1 (5 bases). V was shortened by 0 bases and J by 2 bases, with 8 bases between the two germline ends. The CDR3 covers 14 residues. CDR1 is SGHRS and CDR2 is YFSETQ in the germline V gene. The CDR3 DNA is TGCGCCAGCAGCTTGGGCGACAGCAACTATGGCTACACCTTC. Translation: CASSLGDSNYGYTF. The full variable domain, completed using reference TRBV5-1 and TRBJ1-2, is KAGVTQTPRYLIKTRGQQVTLSCSPISGHRSVSWYQQTPGQGLQFLFEYFSETQRNKGNFPGRFSGRQFSNSRSEMNVSTLELGDSALYLCASSLGDSNYGYTFGSGTRLTVV.

V usage is TRBV28 and J usage is TRBJ2-7; 8 bases are a match to TRBD2. V lost 5 bases to trimming and J lost 6 bases; unmatched junction nucleotides: 15. This CDR3 comprises 16 residues. In germline, CDR1 is MDHEN, CDR2 SYDVKM. The CDR3 reads CASSLGGAGGIGEQYF. CDR3 bases: TGTGCCAGCAGTCTCGGAGGGGCGGGAGGAATAGGCGAGCAGTACTTC.

This chain uses TRBV4-1 with TRBJ2-6, with D possibly matching TRBD2 (6 bases). Trimming took off 0 bases at V and 2 bases at J, with 11 bases between the two ends. There are 17 residues in the CDR3. In germline, CDR1 is MGHRA, CDR2 YSYEKL. The CDR3 DNA reads TGCGCCAGCAGCCAAGATGGTTGGGGGGCTGGGGCCAACGTCCTGACTTTC. Amino acid sequence: CASSQDGWGAGANVLTF.

The chain combines TRBV6-1 with TRBJ2-3; D is possibly TRBD1 (6 bases). The CDR3 is 14 amino acids. Germline V lookup: CDR1 MNHNS, CDR2 SASEGT. Trimming cost V 4 bases and J 2 bases, with 10 bases left between them. Here the CDR3 reads CASSVNRATDTQYF. CDR3 bases: TGTGCCAGCAGTGTTAACAGGGCCACAGATACGCAGTATTTT.

The chain couples TRBV5-1 to TRBJ1-4, with unresolved D. Germline lookup yields CDR1 SGHRS and CDR2 YFSETQ. The germline V and J ends were trimmed by 0 bases and 7 bases, with 4 bases remaining between them. The CDR3 is made up of 12 amino acids. CDR3 bases: TGCGCCAGCAGCTTGGGTAGTGAAAAACTGTTTTTT. Encoded protein: CASSLGSEKLFF. Together with reference TRBV5-1 and TRBJ1-4, the CDR3 gives the full variable domain: KAGVTQTPRYLIKTRGQQVTLSCSPISGHRSVSWYQQTPGQGLQFLFEYFSETQRNKGNFPGRFSGRQFSNSRSEMNVSTLELGDSALYLCASSLGSEKLFFGSGTQLSVL.

The chain combines TRBV6-1 with TRBJ2-2; no reliable D call. Per germline, CDR1 MNHNS and CDR2 SASEGT. The V and J ends lost 4 bases and 6 bases respectively, with 9 bases between them. This CDR3 region has 13 residues. The CDR3 here is CASSARLAGELFF. The CDR3 DNA follows: TGTGCCAGCAGTGCCAGATTGGCCGGGGAGCTGTTTTTT.

The chain combines TRBV4-2 with TRBJ2-1, with TRBD2 identical over 10 bases. The CDR3 is made up of 15 amino acids. J gave up 7 bases and V 3 bases, and 6 bases lay outside the gene matches. Germline loops: CDR1 LGHNA, CDR2 YNFKEQ. The CDR3 loop reads CASSQDTSGKNEQFF. CDR3 in DNA: TGTGCCAGCAGCCAGGACACTAGCGGGAAAAATGAGCAGTTCTTC.

This sequence joins TRBV7-2 and TRBJ2-1; possible D gene TRBD2, 5 bases. Between the trimmed V and J ends, which lost 0 bases and 2 bases, there was a span of 11 bases. This CDR3 has 16 residues. Germline lookup yields CDR1 SGHTA and CDR2 FQGNSA. CDR3 amino acids: CASSLAGEVTYNEQFF. In DNA form, the CDR3 reads TGTGCCAGCAGCTTAGCGGGAGAAGTAACCTACAATGAGCAGTTCTTC.

CDR3 nucleotides: TGCGCCAGCAGCTTGGCCTCCCCGGGACAGAGAAGATACGAGCAGTACTTC. Protein product: CASSLASPGQRRYEQYF. This chain connects TRBV5-1 to TRBJ2-7; 7 bases are shared with TRBD1. V gave up 0 bases and J gave up 4 bases; unmatched junction bases: 13. The CDR3 sequence is 17 residues long. Germline V gene lookup returns CDR1 SGHRS and CDR2 YFSETQ.

This rearrangement joins TRBV2 to TRBJ2-1; 11 bases are shared with TRBD2. Trimming removed 8 bases from V and 4 bases from J; junction bases left unmatched: 10. Germline CDR1 reads SNHLY; CDR2 reads FYNNEI. The CDR3 covers 16 residues. CDR3 amino acids: CASGGGTSGIYNEQFF. DNA for the CDR3: TGTGCCAGCGGGGGGGGGACTAGCGGCATATACAATGAGCAGTTCTTC. Full variable domain (outside the CDR3, taken from reference TRBV2 and TRBJ2-1): EPEVTQTPSHQVTQMGQEVILRCVPISNHLYFYWYRQILGQKVEFLVSFYNNEISEKSEIFDDQFSVERPDGSNFTLKIRSTKLEDSAMYFCASGGGTSGIYNEQFFGPGTRLTVL.